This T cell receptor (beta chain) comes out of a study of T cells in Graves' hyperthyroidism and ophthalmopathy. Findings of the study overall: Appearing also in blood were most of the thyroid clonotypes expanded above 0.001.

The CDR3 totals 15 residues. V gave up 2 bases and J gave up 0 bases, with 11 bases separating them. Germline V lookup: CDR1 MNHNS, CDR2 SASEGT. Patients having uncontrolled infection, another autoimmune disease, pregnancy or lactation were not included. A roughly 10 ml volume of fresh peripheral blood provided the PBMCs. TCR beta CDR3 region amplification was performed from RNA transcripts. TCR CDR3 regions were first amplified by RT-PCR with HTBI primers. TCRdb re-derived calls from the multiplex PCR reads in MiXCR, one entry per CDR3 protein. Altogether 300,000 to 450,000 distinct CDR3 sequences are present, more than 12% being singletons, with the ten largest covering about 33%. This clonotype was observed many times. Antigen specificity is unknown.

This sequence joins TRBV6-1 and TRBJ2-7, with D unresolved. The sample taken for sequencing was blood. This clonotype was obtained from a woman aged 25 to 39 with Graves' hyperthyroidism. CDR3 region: CASSERAGDSYEQYF. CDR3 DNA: TGTGCCAGCAGTGAAAGGGCAGGCGACTCCTACGAGCAGTACTTC.